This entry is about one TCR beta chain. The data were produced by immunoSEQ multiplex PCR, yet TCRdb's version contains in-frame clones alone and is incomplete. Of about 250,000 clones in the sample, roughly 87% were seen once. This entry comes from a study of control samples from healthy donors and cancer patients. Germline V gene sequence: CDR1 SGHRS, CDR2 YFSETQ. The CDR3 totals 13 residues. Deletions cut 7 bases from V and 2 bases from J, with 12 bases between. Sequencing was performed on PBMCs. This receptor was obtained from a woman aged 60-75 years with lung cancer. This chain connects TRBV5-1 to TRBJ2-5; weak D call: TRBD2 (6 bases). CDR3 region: CASRTRGQETQYF. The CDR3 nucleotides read TGCGCCAGCCGTACACGGGGGCAAGAGACCCAGTACTTC.